This T cell receptor beta chain emerged from a study of T cell repertoires in cytomegalovirus infection. The junction had 2 bases not matched to a gene; V was cut back by 4 bases and J by 1 base. This CDR3 is 14 amino acids long. In germline, CDR1 is SGHTA, CDR2 FQGNSA. From the reads, TCRdb called clonotypes with MiXCR, one entry per CDR3 protein. The profile shows approximately 590,000 distinct CDR3 sequences, 40% of them singletons. This clonotype was counted many times. Its antigen is unidentified. The sample here was cultured PBMCs, taken from culture after CMV antigen stimulation. The V gene is TRBV7-2, the J gene TRBJ2-5; 8 nucleotides line up with TRBD1. The receptor was isolated from a human donor in good health (CMV status not recorded). Some clones in this sample may be carry-over from other donors' samples. The chain's CDR3 is CASSYGQGQETQYF. The DNA of the CDR3 is TGTGCCAGCAGCTACGGACAGGGCCAAGAGACCCAGTACTTC.